This note documents a single TCR beta chain sequence. Its target is unknown. Exclusion criteria comprised uncontrolled infection, other autoimmune disease, pregnancy or lactation. These data are taken from a study of T cells in Graves' hyperthyroidism and ophthalmopathy. Whole-study results and caveats: Before onset, by a median of around 6.1 months, the model predicted ophthalmopathy. Within blood appeared most thyroid clonotypes that had expanded above 0.001.

There are 14 residues in the CDR3. V dropped 0 bases and J dropped 1 base, with 6 bases sitting between them. Germline V gives CDR1 WSHSY, CDR2 SAAADI. Amplification of TCR beta CDR3 regions used RNA as the template. First-round RT-PCR targeting the TCR CDR3 was performed with the HTBI primer set. TCRdb passed the multiplex PCR reads through MiXCR, listing each CDR3 protein once. The repertoire consists of approximately 490,000 distinct CDR3 sequences, with roughly 23% occurring once and the leading ten covering around 50%. Sequenced: blood. The source is a woman aged 70-85 years with Graves' ophthalmopathy. The rearrangement uses TRBV10-2 and TRBJ1-1; no clear D. CDR3 residues: CASSESEGNTEAFF. CDR3 DNA sequence: TGCGCCAGCAGTGAGTCGGAGGGGAACACTGAAGCTTTCTTT.